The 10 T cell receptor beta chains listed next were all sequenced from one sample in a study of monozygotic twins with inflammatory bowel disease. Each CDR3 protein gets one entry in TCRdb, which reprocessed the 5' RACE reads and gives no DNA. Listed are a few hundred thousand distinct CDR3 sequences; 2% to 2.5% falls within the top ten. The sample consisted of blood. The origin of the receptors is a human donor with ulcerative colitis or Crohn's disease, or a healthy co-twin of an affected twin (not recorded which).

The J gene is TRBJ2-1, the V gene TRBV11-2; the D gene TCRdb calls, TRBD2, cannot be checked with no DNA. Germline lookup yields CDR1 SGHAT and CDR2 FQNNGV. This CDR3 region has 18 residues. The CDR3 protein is CASSRVLAGGFTHNEQFF.

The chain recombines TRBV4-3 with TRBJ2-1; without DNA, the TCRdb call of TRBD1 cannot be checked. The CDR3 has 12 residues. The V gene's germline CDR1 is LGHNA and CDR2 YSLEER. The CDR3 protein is CASSHGQNEQFF.

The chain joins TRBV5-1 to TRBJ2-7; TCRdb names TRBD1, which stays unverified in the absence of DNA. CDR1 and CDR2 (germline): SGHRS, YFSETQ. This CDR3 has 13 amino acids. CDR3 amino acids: CASSFGQSYEQYF.

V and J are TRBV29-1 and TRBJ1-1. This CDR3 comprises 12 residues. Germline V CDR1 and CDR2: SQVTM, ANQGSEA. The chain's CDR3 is CSVVSENTEAFF.

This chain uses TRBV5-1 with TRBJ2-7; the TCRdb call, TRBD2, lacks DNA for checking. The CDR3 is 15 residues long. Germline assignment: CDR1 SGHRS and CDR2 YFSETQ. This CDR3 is CASSPSPDRSYEQYF.

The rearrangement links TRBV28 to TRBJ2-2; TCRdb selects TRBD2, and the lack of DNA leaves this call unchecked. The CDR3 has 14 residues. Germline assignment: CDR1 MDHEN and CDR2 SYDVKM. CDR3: CASSLSERIRELFF.

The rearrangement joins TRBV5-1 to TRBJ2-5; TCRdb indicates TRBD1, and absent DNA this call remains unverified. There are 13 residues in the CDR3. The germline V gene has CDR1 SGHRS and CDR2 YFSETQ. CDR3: CASCSEGGETQYF.

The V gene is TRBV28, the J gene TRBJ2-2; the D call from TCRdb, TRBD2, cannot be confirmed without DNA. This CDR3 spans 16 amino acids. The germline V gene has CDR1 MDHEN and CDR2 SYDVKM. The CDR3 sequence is CASSLLSLAETGELFF.

Here the CDR3 reads CSAPGFDSGYTF. This chain connects TRBV20-1 to TRBJ1-2; the D call of TRBD1 rests on TCRdb alone, since no DNA is present to check it. The germline CDR1 and CDR2 sequences are DFQATT and SNEGSKA (reference sequence). This CDR3 comprises 12 residues.

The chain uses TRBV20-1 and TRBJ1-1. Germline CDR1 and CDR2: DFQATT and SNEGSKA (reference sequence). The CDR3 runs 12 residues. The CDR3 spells CSARARAAEAFF.